Below, 13 T cell receptor beta chains from the same sample are listed, as sequenced in a study of blood T cell repertoires in COVID-19. Repertoires were generated with immunoSEQ multiplex PCR, while TCRdb's copy carries only in-frame clones and drops some. This table holds under 350,000 clones, roughly 91% found once. Sequenced material: peripheral blood. The receptors were gathered from a man in his forties with acute or convalescent COVID-19.

The rearrangement links TRBV5-5 to TRBJ1-2, with TRBD1 matching 9 bases. The germline V gene encodes CDR1 SGHKS and CDR2 YYEKEE (reference sequence). Trimming cost V 5 bases and J 8 bases; bases outside gene matches: 7. The CDR3 totals 13 residues. The CDR3 protein is CASSPQGAGGYTF. For the CDR3, the DNA is TGTGCCAGCAGTCCACAGGGGGCAGGGGGCTACACCTTC.

The chain uses TRBV2 and TRBJ1-2, with 11 bases aligning to TRBD1. Germline CDR1 and CDR2: SNHLY and FYNNEI. This CDR3 is built from 13 residues. Germline trimming cut 7 bases from V and 8 bases from J; bases unmatched to any gene: 6. CDR3 sequence: CASTGTGGQGYTF. The DNA of the CDR3 is TGTGCCAGCACCGGGACAGGGGGTCAGGGCTACACCTTC.

The J gene is TRBJ1-3, the V gene TRBV7-6; D uncertain. Germline-derived CDR1 and CDR2 are SGHVS and FNYEAQ. Trimming removed 1 base at V and 4 bases at J, with 8 bases between. This CDR3 is 14 amino acids long. In DNA form, the CDR3 reads TGTGCCAGCAGCTTAGGAGGGTTGGGAAACACCATATATTTT. It codes for CASSLGGLGNTIYF.

V usage is TRBV2 and J usage is TRBJ1-2, with unresolved D. V was shortened by 6 bases and J by 4 bases, with 18 bases between the two germline ends. The CDR3 length is 15 residues. CDR1 SNHLY and CDR2 FYNNEI come from the germline V gene. CDR3 sequence: CASSASDSAFYGYTF. The CDR3 region has the DNA TGTGCCAGCAGCGCCTCGGACTCGGCCTTCTATGGCTACACCTTC.

This sequence joins TRBV7-3 and TRBJ2-1, with 9 bases that match TRBD2. CDR3 length: 17 amino acids. With 5 bases clipped from V and 5 bases from J, the junction kept 13 bases outside the gene matches. The germline V gene encodes CDR1 SGHTA and CDR2 FQGTGA. The CDR3 coding sequence is TGTGCCAGCAGCCCACCCCTCAGATTAGCGGGGGACAATGAGCAGTTCTTC. As protein: CASSPPLRLAGDNEQFF. The variable domain in full, with the rest retrieved from reference TRBV7-3 and TRBJ2-1, is GAGVSQTPSNKVTEKGKYVELRCDPISGHTALYWYRQSLGQGPEFLIYFQGTGAADDSGLPNDRFFAVRPEGSVSTLKIQRTERGDSAVYLCASSPPLRLAGDNEQFFGPGTRLTVL.

The chain employs TRBV5-3 and TRBJ1-2; 9 bases map to TRBD1. TRBV5-3 is an ORF, and what it does is uncertain. The CDR3 runs to 15 residues. V lost 2 bases and J lost 2; bases outside the gene matches: 4. The CDR3 sequence is CARSLTGTGNYGYTF. The CDR3 bases are TGTGCCAGAAGCTTAACCGGGACAGGGAACTATGGCTACACCTTC.

V usage is TRBV6-6 and J usage is TRBJ2-4; 10 nucleotides match TRBD2. Germline CDR1 is MNHNY and CDR2 is SVGAGI (reference sequence). Trimming removed 6 bases from V and 9 bases from J; junction bases left unmatched: 5. The CDR3 consists of 13 residues. CDR3 amino acids: CASSSSGGAIQYF. The CDR3 DNA follows: TGTGCCAGCAGCTCTAGCGGGGGAGCCATTCAGTACTTC.

The rearrangement joins TRBV11-2 to TRBJ1-1, with TRBD1 matching 8 bases. Germline CDR1 reads SGHAT; CDR2 reads FQNNGV. The trim removed 5 bases at V and 1 base at J, leaving 6 bases unmatched. The CDR3 is made up of 15 amino acids. For the CDR3, the DNA is TGTGCCAGCAGCCCCCCCGGGACAGGGAACACTGAAGCTTTCTTT. It yields the protein CASSPPGTGNTEAFF.

This clone has more than one count but fewer than ten. The chain combines TRBV18 with TRBJ1-1, with D possibly TRBD1 on 6 matching bases. The ends were cut back, 6 bases at V and 3 bases at J, with 11 bases in the middle. CDR1 is KGHSH, CDR2 LQKENI, per germline. This CDR3 is built from 13 residues. The CDR3 DNA sequence: TGTGCCAGCTCCCGGGACATTTACACTGAAGCTTTCTTT. Its protein is CASSRDIYTEAFF.

The CDR3 DNA reads as TGCGCCAGCAGTCAATCAGCAGGGGAGATGAACTATGGCTACACCTTC. It translates to CASSQSAGEMNYGYTF. V gene TRBV23-1 combines with J gene TRBJ1-2, with TRBD1 as a possible D gene (6 bases). TRBV23-1 is placed among ORFs of uncertain function. This CDR3 has 16 residues. V lost 0 bases and J lost 2, with 13 bases in between.

The chain combines TRBV27 with TRBJ2-6; D is undetermined. V lost 6 bases to trimming and J lost 4 bases, with 10 bases between them. The V gene's germline CDR1 is MNHEY and CDR2 SMNVEV (reference sequence). This CDR3 is 14 amino acids long. The CDR3 loop is CASRINPGANVLTF. In DNA, the CDR3 is TGTGCCAGCAGAATAAATCCCGGGGCCAACGTCCTGACTTTC.

The table lists this clone with a count of one. This sample includes further DNA sequences coding for the same CDR3. The V gene is TRBV15, the J gene TRBJ1-3; D unclear. V was pared by 0 bases and J by 4 bases, with 4 bases between. The CDR3 loop spans 13 amino acids. In germline, CDR1 is LNHNV, CDR2 YYDKDF (reference sequence). CDR3 DNA: TGTGCCACCAGCAGAGATTTAGGAAACACCATATATTTT. Protein: CATSRDLGNTIYF.

This chain uses TRBV5-6 with TRBJ2-7; TRBD1 is a possible D gene (5 bases). The V end was cut by 0 bases, the J end by 2 bases, with 9 bases between. Germline-derived CDR1 and CDR2 are SGHDT and YYEEEE. The CDR3 contains 14 residues. The CDR3 spells CASSLAMDTYEQYF. CDR3 coding DNA: TGTGCCAGCAGCTTGGCCATGGACACCTACGAGCAGTACTTC.